This TCR beta chain was identified in a study of long-term antiretroviral therapy in people with HIV (dated by TCRdb to 2022 to 2024). For context, the study as a whole: The earliest samples were collected approximately a decade before the 2015 WHO recommendation for immediate ART, a period when ART was typically delayed until CD4 counts fell. Whether ART initiation and durable HIV suppression were associated with changes in peripheral blood TRB repertoire composition and diversity was tested in a retrospective serial study. A total of some 200 cryopreserved PBMC samples came from 25 to 35 adults with confirmed HIV infection and were collected serially over a mean of roughly 6 years (range 1-12). About two fifths of the roughly 30 participants with HIV were female. No cross-contamination during QIAcube processing was seen in test extractions of a monoclonal T-cell line run alongside 30 to 35 polyclonal samples. Results the study describes overall, beyond this receptor: ART initiation was associated with a significant increase in TRB diversity, but diversity stayed significantly below transplant donor controls even after long-term ART. Inferences about post-ART repertoire changes are limited because no data were available on ART adherence, viral resistance or therapy changes. Unsorted PBMC were profiled instead of sorted CD4+ and CD8+ T cells because pre-ART samples had limited cell numbers. Compared with controls, HIV repertoires had narrower CDR3 length ranges, and the network structure pointed to an antigen-experienced repertoire that shifted only slightly toward naive after ART. Limited PBMC availability meant only the TCR beta chain was sequenced, without alpha chain pairing. The samples span the years 2004 to 2017, and the ART regimens used at that time may not be as effective as current regimens. Expanded TRB clones identified before ART initiation dominated the repertoire across all time points, though the dominance fluctuated and decreased in many PLHIV after ART.

The germline V gene yields SGHTS for CDR1 and YDEGEE for CDR2. The germline V end is reduced by 4 bases and the J end by 2 bases; junction bases left unmatched: 10. The CDR3 measures 16 amino acids from cysteine to phenylalanine. The kept DNA is CDR3 alone, 48 bases in frame from the first base. Concerning this clone: Its antigen has not been determined. Nothing much larger sits one base from this clone, and base qualities are not available.

Inclusion was restricted to participants for whom at least one PBMC sample before ART initiation and at least two post-ART samples were available. All participants with HIV were treated in the United States of America. Cryopreserved samples of roughly 0.95-10 million PBMC were thawed and washed before DNA extraction. At the time of the earliest PBMC sample, participants with HIV were aged between about 23 and 54 years. Per participant, PBMC samples came from 1-4 timepoints prior to ART initiation and 2-8 timepoints following ART initiation, for a median of 7 samples. Serial HIV viral load, CD4+ T-cell count, ART history and demographic data were obtained for every participant. Genomic DNA was extracted from unsorted PBMC with a Qiagen kit on a QIAcube, with processing performed in batches of 12 samples. Sequencing of the TRB variable region was done with the immunoSEQ hsTCRB v3.0 assay at survey level resolution. The target sequencing depth for TRB was roughly 40,000-55,000 T-cell genomes per sample. An Illumina MiSeq with a v3 150-cycle kit was used to sequence the pooled TRB libraries. Per the authors' processing: Analysis of repertoires was carried out in R inside a reproducible Nextflow workflow spanning QC, data transformation and analysis. Custom analyses were implemented in LymphoSeq2, an R package for AIRR-Seq data exploration. Several samples yielding fewer than 5000 total TRB sequences were excluded, leaving more than 150 analyzed HIV repertoires. Among the approximately 180 retained HIV repertoires, some 60 were collected before ART initiation and roughly 130 were collected after ART initiation. Each repertoire was downsampled to 5000 TRB nucleotide sequences, and summary statistics were averaged across 100 downsampling iterations. TRB sequences were retained for analysis only if CDR3 regions of at least seven amino acids were present. Diversity was measured with a Shannon entropy-derived clonality score and the Gini coefficient. In the repertoire networks, any two of the top 5000 CDR3 amino acid sequences were linked whenever the two sequences differed by an edit distance of one. For TRB CDR3 amino acid sequences, antigen specificity groups and MHC restriction were predicted with GLIPH2. To flag known CMV, EBV, HIV or tissue antigen associations, CDR3 amino acid sequences were matched against VDJdb and McPAS-TCR. Pre-ART, post-ART and control groups were compared with Wilcoxon signed-rank tests and Holm-Bonferroni correction. TCRdb retrieved this table from immuneACCESS and kept in-frame rearrangements only. Not all clones are present; in checked studies, unresolved V genes account for under half, and no reason is known for the remainder. Clonal size and the V and J genes are those of that table, whereas D and trimming came from the DNA. This sample is represented by 35,000 or so clones; about 94% of them were singletons. The ten biggest clones cover 3.6% of the sample.

The rearranged chain carries TRBV5-8 and TRBJ2-5, and TRBD1 aligns with 8 junction nucleotides. This receptor was taken from a woman in her fifties or sixties with HIV. The specimen was unsorted PBMCs, collected 4.1 years after starting antiretroviral therapy. The CDR3 is CASSVSWTGNQETQYF. The nucleotide sequence is TGTGCCAGCAGCGTTTCTTGGACAGGGAATCAAGAGACCCAGTACTTC.